These 23 T cell receptor beta chains share one sample of origin, sequenced in a study of control samples from healthy donors and cancer patients (dated by TCRdb to between 2020 and 2021). Library construction relied on the immunoSEQ multiplex PCR assay. TCRdb re-hosts the immuneACCESS table, in-frame sequences only. Its copies lack some clones; in the studies checked, an unresolved V gene accounts for under half of them, and the cause for the rest is not known. This sample has some 170,000 clones in its table, and around 94% of those were observed once. The ten largest clones take up 12% to 15% of the sample. The sequenced material came from PBMCs. These receptors were taken from a man between 60 and 70 years old with colorectal cancer.

The chain recombines TRBV5-5 with TRBJ1-2, with TRBD1 as a possible D gene (5 bases). CDR3 length: 16 amino acids. Trimming cost V 1 base and J 0 bases, with 13 bases left between them. Germline assignment: CDR1 SGHKS and CDR2 YYEKEE (reference sequence). CDR3 nucleotide sequence: TGTGCCAGCAGCTTGATTGGGACGGAGACTAACTATGGCTACACCTTC. It specifies CASSLIGTETNYGYTF. Together with reference TRBV5-5 and TRBJ1-2, the CDR3 gives the full variable domain: DAGVTQSPTHLIKTRGQQVTLRCSPISGHKSVSWYQQVLGQGPQFIFQYYEKEERGRGNFPDRFSARQFPNYSSELNVNALLLGDSALYLCASSLIGTETNYGYTFGSGTRLTVV.

This sequence joins TRBV27 and TRBJ2-7, with 7 positions matching TRBD1. This CDR3 comprises 12 residues. From germline, CDR1 is MNHEY and CDR2 SMNVEV (reference sequence). With V trimmed by 2 bases and J by 6 bases, 1 base remained unmatched. Written as DNA, the CDR3 is TGTGCCAGCAGTTTAAACAGGGGCGAGCAGTACTTC. It codes for CASSLNRGEQYF.

In nucleotides, the CDR3 is TGTGCCAGTTGTAGCCAGGGGGACACAGATACGCAGTATTTT. It translates to CASCSQGDTDTQYF. This chain joins TRBV19 and TRBJ2-3, with 7 bases lining up with TRBD1. The germline CDR1 and CDR2 sequences are LNHDA and SQIVND (reference sequence). The CDR3 has 14 residues. J lost 2 bases, V lost 8 bases, and 7 bases had no gene match.

The rearrangement links TRBV14 to TRBJ2-2; D may match TRBD1 or TRBD2 (5 bases each). The CDR3 sequence is 13 residues long. Per the germline V gene, CDR1 is SGHDN and CDR2 is FVKESK. Trimming cost V 5 bases and J 4 bases, with 8 bases left between them. The CDR3: CASSKGTTGELFF. The DNA of the CDR3 is TGTGCCAGCAGCAAAGGGACCACCGGGGAGCTGTTTTTT.

The chain has TRBV7-2 and TRBJ2-5, with D possibly matching TRBD2 (5 bases). The CDR3 consists of 15 residues. Germline-derived CDR1 and CDR2 are SGHTA and FQGNSA. V lost 1 base, J lost 2 bases, and 11 bases lay in between. CDR3 residues: CASSLGRGYQETQYF. DNA for the CDR3: TGTGCCAGCAGCTTAGGGCGCGGGTATCAAGAGACCCAGTACTTC.

V gene TRBV6-5 combines with J gene TRBJ1-1; 10 positions match TRBD1. This CDR3 region has 15 residues. Germline assignment: CDR1 MNHEY and CDR2 SVGAGI. Trimming took 5 bases from V and 1 from J; bases not matched to a gene: 4. In DNA form, the CDR3 reads TGTGCCAGCAGTAGGACAGGGGGGCAGAACACTGAAGCTTTCTTT. This sequence encodes CASSRTGGQNTEAFF.

CDR3 nucleotide sequence: TGCGCCAGCAGGGTGGCGGAGTTATCCTACGAGCAGTACTTC. This sequence encodes CASRVAELSYEQYF. V usage is TRBV5-1 and J usage is TRBJ2-7; the D is unclear. Germline V gene sequence: CDR1 SGHRS, CDR2 YFSETQ. The CDR3 contains 14 residues. The ends were cut back, 5 bases at V and 1 base at J, with 13 bases in the middle.

The J gene is TRBJ2-7, the V gene TRBV4-2; 7 nucleotides line up with TRBD1. The CDR3 length is 15 residues. Per the germline V gene, CDR1 is LGHNA and CDR2 is YNFKEQ. The V and J ends lost 5 bases and 0 bases, in that order; junction bases with no gene match: 7. This chain's CDR3 is CASSFDRVSSYEQYF. As DNA, the CDR3 is TGTGCCAGCAGCTTCGACAGGGTGAGCTCCTACGAGCAGTACTTC.

Comments on this clone: A junction boundary mismatches the germline segment, possibly from a read error. The chain uses TRBV27 and TRBJ2-7; 8 bases match TRBD1. The length of the CDR3 is 16 residues. Germline loops: CDR1 MNHEY, CDR2 SMNVEV (reference sequence). The CDR3 reads CASSFPPGQAKSRTDF. Here the CDR3 DNA reads TGTGCCAGCAGTTTTCCCCCGGGACAGGCAAAGTCCAGGACGGACTTC.

This clone was picked up one time. The chain recombines TRBV27 with TRBJ2-7; a possible D gene is TRBD2 (7 bases). Deletions cut 10 bases from V and 6 bases from J, with 22 bases between. This CDR3 is built from 14 residues. CDR1 is MNHEY, CDR2 SMNVEV, per germline (reference sequence). CDR3 amino acids: CATDSRGAGGEQYF. The CDR3 nucleotides are TGTGCCACCGACAGTCGGGGGGCTGGCGGCGAGCAGTACTTC.

The chain couples TRBV7-2 to TRBJ2-7; 10 bases are shared with TRBD1. The germline V gene has CDR1 SGHTA and CDR2 FQGNSA. The V gene end was trimmed by 1 base and the J gene end by 2 bases; junction bases not matched to a gene: 5. The CDR3 runs to 16 residues. The DNA for the CDR3 is TGTGCCAGCAGCTTAGAAGGGACAGGGGTACCCTACGAGCAGTACTTC. This gives the protein CASSLEGTGVPYEQYF.

This chain links TRBV25-1 with TRBJ1-4; 7 bases line up with TRBD1. The CDR3 contains 15 residues. Germline trimming cut 4 bases from V and 3 bases from J; bases unmatched to any gene: 5. Germline CDR1 and CDR2: MGHDK and SYGVNS. The CDR3 nucleotides are TGTGCCAGCAGTGTCCCGACAGGGTCTAATGAAAAACTGTTTTTT. Its protein product is CASSVPTGSNEKLFF.

V and J are TRBV7-9 and TRBJ1-1; perhaps TRBD1 as D (6 bases). This CDR3 has 18 amino acids. V lost 6 bases and J 0 bases, leaving 23 bases between the germline ends. The germline CDR1 and CDR2 sequences are SEHNR and FQNEAQ (reference sequence). CDR3 residues: CASSSRGGLGAMNTEAFF. For the CDR3, the DNA is TGTGCCAGCAGTTCCCGGGGGGGGCTGGGCGCTATGAACACTGAAGCTTTCTTT.

The CDR3, as DNA: TGTGCCTGGTGGGGACAGTTAAACTATGGCTACACCTTC. Translating gives CAWWGQLNYGYTF. The rearrangement uses TRBV30 and TRBJ1-2; TRBD1 aligns across 7 bases. Germline lookup yields CDR1 GTSNPN and CDR2 SVGIG (reference sequence). Trimming took 5 bases from V and 2 from J; bases not matched to a gene: 5. The CDR3 has 13 amino acids. Based on the CDR3 plus reference TRBV30 and TRBJ1-2, the full variable domain is SQTIHQWPATLVQPVGSPLSLECTVEGTSNPNLYWYRQAAGRGLQLLFYSVGIGQISSEVPQNLSASRPQDRQFILSSKKLLLSDSGFYLCAWWGQLNYGYTFGSGTRLTVV.

A word on this clone: Other DNA sequences of this sample code for an identical CDR3. The V gene is TRBV5-1, the J gene TRBJ2-5, with unresolved D. The CDR3 has 13 amino acids. Per germline, CDR1 SGHRS and CDR2 YFSETQ. V was shortened by 0 bases and J by 2 bases, with 5 bases between the two germline ends. The CDR3 DNA reads TGCGCCAGCAGCTTGGGAGTTCAAGAGACCCAGTACTTC. Protein product: CASSLGVQETQYF.

This sequence joins TRBV7-2 and TRBJ1-6, with 9 bases fitting TRBD1. Losses at the gene ends were 4 bases for V and 9 bases for J; bases not matched to a gene: 7. The germline V gene encodes CDR1 SGHTA and CDR2 FQGNSA. This CDR3 has 15 amino acids. The CDR3 bases are TGTGCCAGCAGCTCGACAGGGGGTCTGGGTTCACCCCTCCACTTT. Translation gives CASSSTGGLGSPLHF.

V is TRBV24-1 and J is TRBJ1-5, with 7 bases fitting TRBD1. This CDR3 is built from 17 residues. Germline values: CDR1 KGHDR, CDR2 SFDVKD. V lost 3 bases and J lost 4; bases outside the gene matches: 11. CDR3 in DNA: TGTGCCACCAGTGATCGCCGACAGGGAGGTAAGAATCAGCCCCAGCATTTT. This translates into CATSDRRQGGKNQPQHF.

The rearrangement links TRBV3-1 (or the pseudogene TRBV3-2) to TRBJ2-1; 9 nucleotides agree with TRBD1. The CDR3 spans 16 residues. Germline assignment: CDR1 LGHDT and CDR2 YNNKEL (reference sequence). J was trimmed by 3 bases and V by 1 base; bases with no gene match: 4. CDR3 in DNA: TGTGCCAGCAGCCAAGGCGGGACAGGGTTCTACAATGAGCAGTTCTTC. Translated: CASSQGGTGFYNEQFF.

This clone was counted a few times. The gene calls are TRBV5-4 and TRBJ2-2, with 10 bases identical to TRBD2. The CDR3 has 16 amino acids. V lost 1 base, J lost 6 bases, and 6 bases stayed unmatched. Germline values: CDR1 SGHNT, CDR2 YYREEE (reference sequence). This CDR3 is CASSLLGLAVSGELFF. CDR3 DNA: TGTGCCAGCAGCTTGTTAGGACTAGCGGTTTCCGGGGAGCTGTTTTTT.

The V call is TRBV4-2, the J call TRBJ2-2, with unresolved D. The V end lost 6 bases, the J end lost 8 bases, and 7 bases lay between the germline ends. Germline CDR1 is LGHNA and CDR2 is YNFKEQ. CDR3 length: 11 residues. In DNA form, the CDR3 reads TGTGCCAGCAGAATTGATGGGGAGCTGTTTTTT. Protein: CASRIDGELFF.

The CDR3 is CASSSQGGDTGELFF. The CDR3 DNA reads as TGTGCCAGCAGCTCACAGGGAGGGGACACCGGGGAGCTGTTTTTT. The chain joins TRBV11-2 to TRBJ2-2, with D possibly TRBD2 on 7 matching bases. There are 15 residues in the CDR3. Germline CDR1 and CDR2: SGHAT and FQNNGV. V was clipped by 4 bases and J by 3 bases, with 12 bases between them.

The chain couples TRBV6-1 to TRBJ2-7; the D gene is possibly TRBD1 (6 bases). Looked up from germline, CDR1 is MNHNS and CDR2 is SASEGT. The V end lost 7 bases, the J end lost 0 bases, and 16 bases lay between the germline ends. The CDR3 is 15 amino acids. CDR3 in DNA: TGTGCCAGCACTCGGACAGAGGGTAGCTCCTACGAGCAGTACTTC. Amino acids: CASTRTEGSSYEQYF.

The chain is built from TRBV5-4 and TRBJ1-1; a weak D match, TRBD1 (5 bases). Germline CDR1 and CDR2: SGHNT and YYREEE (reference sequence). V lost 0 bases to trimming and J lost 0 bases, with 6 bases between them. The CDR3 runs to 14 residues. The DNA for the CDR3 is TGTGCCAGCAGCTTGGCAGGGATGAACACTGAAGCTTTCTTT. Amino acids: CASSLAGMNTEAFF.